Presented here are 27 T cell receptor beta chains from one specimen sequenced in a study of regulatory T cells in long-lasting Graves disease (TCRdb year 2021). This specimen's time point label, interpreted: newly diagnosed GD, antithyroid drugs for less than 3 months. For both TCR sequencing and RNA sequencing, RNA was extracted from PBMCs in TRIzol. The library relied on multiplex PCR. TCRdb shows the sequencer as Illumina HiSeq 4000. TCR beta libraries were built with iRepertoire HTBI primers and Arm-PCR amplification of CDR3 regions. Through fastp at Q25 and MiXCR, TCRdb rebuilt clones from the public reads, retaining in-frame beta chains. CDR3 protein sequences are deduplicated, and each keeps its most common genes and DNA. Across this sample there are 350,000 to 450,000 distinct CDR3 sequences, with approximately 15% seen only once. Clones ranked in the top ten supply over 15% of the sample.

These data were also filed under a second study, of T cells in Graves' hyperthyroidism and ophthalmopathy.

This specimen was peripheral blood mononuclear cells (PBMCs), taken at new diagnosis, from a patient treated with antithyroid drugs. The receptors derive from a woman between 25 and 40 years old with Graves disease. Donor details come from another sample of the same person, matched by shared clones.

This sequence joins TRBV9 and TRBJ2-2; 12 bases agree with TRBD2. CDR3 length equals 16 residues. CDR1 is SGDLS, CDR2 YYNGEE, per germline. With V trimmed by 1 base and J by 5 bases, 3 bases remained unmatched. The CDR3 here is CASSVSLAGGTGELFF. CDR3 DNA sequence: TGTGCCAGCAGCGTATCACTAGCGGGGGGAACCGGGGAGCTGTTTTTT.

This sequence joins TRBV11-2 and TRBJ2-1; TRBD2 matches at 12 bases. V gave up 5 bases and J gave up 1 base; unmatched junction bases: 9. CDR1 and CDR2 from the germline V gene are SGHAT and FQNNGV. This CDR3 contains 18 residues. The CDR3 is CASSPGLAGRGSYNEQFF. In DNA form, the CDR3 reads TGTGCCAGCAGCCCAGGACTAGCGGGACGCGGTTCCTACAATGAGCAGTTCTTC.

This clonotype showed up just a few times. This chain joins TRBV5-5 and TRBJ2-3; TRBD1 or TRBD2 may be the D gene (5 bases each). Germline V lookup: CDR1 SGHKS, CDR2 YYEKEE (reference sequence). V lost 1 base and J 2 bases, leaving 14 bases between the germline ends. This CDR3 region has 16 residues. CDR3 region: CASSLIQGVVTDTQYF. CDR3 nucleotide sequence: TGTGCCAGCAGCTTGATTCAGGGAGTGGTCACAGATACGCAGTATTTT.

This clonotype was observed a few times. This chain uses TRBV4-1 with TRBJ1-1, with 9 bases that match TRBD1. This CDR3 spans 17 amino acids. V lost 1 base, J lost 11 bases, and 17 bases stayed unmatched. Germline V lookup: CDR1 MGHRA, CDR2 YSYEKL. The CDR3 sequence is CASSQGPPGTGSVGAFF. Written as DNA, the CDR3 is TGCGCCAGCAGCCAAGGACCTCCCGGGACAGGGAGCGTGGGGGCTTTCTTT.

This clonotype turned up a few times. The J gene is TRBJ2-2, the V gene TRBV5-1; weak D call: TRBD1 (5 bases). This CDR3 is 14 amino acids long. V dropped 3 bases and J dropped 0 bases, with 6 bases sitting between them. CDR1 is SGHRS, CDR2 YFSETQ, per germline. The CDR3 DNA is TGCGCCAGCAGCTACAGGTCGAACACCGGGGAGCTGTTTTTT. Protein: CASSYRSNTGELFF. Full variable domain (outside the CDR3, taken from reference TRBV5-1 and TRBJ2-2): KAGVTQTPRYLIKTRGQQVTLSCSPISGHRSVSWYQQTPGQGLQFLFEYFSETQRNKGNFPGRFSGRQFSNSRSEMNVSTLELGDSALYLCASSYRSNTGELFFGEGSRLTVL.

This clonotype was counted many times. The chain couples TRBV12-3 or TRBV12-4 to TRBJ1-4; D gene uncertain. Trimming removed 4 bases at V and 0 bases at J, with 3 bases between. This CDR3 region has 13 residues. CDR3 region: CASSSATNEKLFF. CDR3 nucleotide sequence: TGTGCCAGCAGTTCCGCAACTAATGAAAAACTGTTTTTT.

In this sample, this clonotype turned up many times. The chain carries TRBV10-2 and TRBJ2-1; D is unclear. V was trimmed by 4 bases and J by 3 bases, leaving 7 bases between them. In germline, CDR1 is WSHSY, CDR2 SAAADI. The CDR3 runs to 13 residues. CDR3 nucleotide sequence: TGCGCCAGCAGTGGAGCTGGCTACAATGAGCAGTTCTTC. It translates to CASSGAGYNEQFF.

The rearrangement uses TRBV12-3 or TRBV12-4 and TRBJ2-7, with D perhaps matching TRBD1 (5 bases). CDR3 size: 12 residues. Between the trimmed V and J ends, which lost 4 bases and 1 base, there was a span of 5 bases. CDR3 DNA: TGTGCCAGCAGTTACAGGTCCTACGAGCAGTACTTC. It encodes CASSYRSYEQYF.

This chain connects TRBV12-3 or TRBV12-4 to TRBJ2-1, with 8 bases identical to TRBD2. Trimming at V came to 5 bases and at J to 9 bases, leaving 12 bases not matched to a gene. CDR3 size: 15 residues. CDR3 bases: TGTGCCAGCAGTGGTCTAGCGGGTGGGGGAGGTGAGCAGTTCTTC. This translates into CASSGLAGGGGEQFF.

This chain uses TRBV4-1 with TRBJ1-5; no firm D call. Per the germline V gene, CDR1 is MGHRA and CDR2 is YSYEKL. V was clipped by 1 base and J by 6 bases, with 7 bases between them. This CDR3 has 13 residues. CDR3 DNA sequence: TGCGCCAGCAGCCAAGGACTGTCTCAGCCCCAGCATTTT. This encodes CASSQGLSQPQHF.

This clonotype was counted between two and nine times. The chain has TRBV19 and TRBJ2-7; unclear D gene. CDR3 size: 13 residues. Germline lookup yields CDR1 LNHDA and CDR2 SQIVND (reference sequence). The V and J ends lost 1 base and 3 bases respectively, with 7 bases between them. The CDR3 nucleotides read TGTGCCAGTAGTATAGCACAGAACTACGAGCAGTACTTC. The encoded protein is CASSIAQNYEQYF.

On this clonotype itself: The junction does not match germline at one end; this may be a read error. The CDR3 sequence is CAIRQDMDIEKLFF. The CDR3 region has the DNA TGTGCGATCAGGCAAGATATGGACATAGAAAAACTGTTTTTT. V gene TRBV10-3 combines with J gene TRBJ1-4, with a tentative D call TRBD1 (5 bases). This CDR3 is 14 amino acids long. CDR1 and CDR2 from the germline V gene are ENHRY and SYGVKD.

This clonotype has a count of ten or more. The chain joins TRBV2 to TRBJ1-2, with a tentative D call TRBD1 (5 bases). Germline CDR1 reads SNHLY; CDR2 reads FYNNEI. The CDR3 has 16 amino acids. V dropped 10 bases and J dropped 4 bases, with 25 bases sitting between them. For the CDR3, the DNA is TGTGCCATCGATGGGGGACCCGGGCCTGACTTCTATGGCTACACCTTC. Encoded protein: CAIDGGPGPDFYGYTF.

This clonotype was recorded at least ten times. The genes are TRBV15 and TRBJ1-1; the D is unclear. V gave up 0 bases and J gave up 6 bases, with 8 bases separating them. CDR1 LNHNV and CDR2 YYDKDF come from the germline V gene (reference sequence). This CDR3 region has 13 residues. The CDR3 region is CATSRDTGSEAFF. For the CDR3, the DNA is TGTGCCACCAGCAGAGATACGGGATCTGAAGCTTTCTTT.

In its sample, this clonotype was seen a few times. The chain employs TRBV9 and TRBJ2-3; 7 bases fit TRBD1. In germline, CDR1 is SGDLS, CDR2 YYNGEE. Trimming at V came to 7 bases and at J to 2 bases, leaving 4 bases not matched to a gene. The CDR3 is 13 residues long. The CDR3 DNA sequence: TGTGCCAGCTGGGACAGTACCACAGATACGCAGTATTTT. Its translation: CASWDSTTDTQYF.

This chain joins TRBV6-5 and TRBJ2-2, with D maybe TRBD1 (6 bases). Trimming took off 3 bases at V and 7 bases at J, with 36 bases between the two ends. The V gene's germline CDR1 is MNHEY and CDR2 SVGAGI. This CDR3 spans 22 amino acids. Here the CDR3 DNA reads TGTGCCAGCAGTTATACGGGCCTCGGATTACGTGGGAGAAACACACAGGGCGGGGAGCTGTTTTTT. Its protein product is CASSYTGLGLRGRNTQGGELFF.

This clonotype has only a few counts. The CDR3 DNA follows: TGTGCCATCAGTGAGGGCCTCTCTGGAAACACCATATATTTT. It is translated as CAISEGLSGNTIYF. This chain uses TRBV10-3 with TRBJ1-3; D not certain. The CDR3 totals 14 residues. V lost 2 bases and J 0 bases, leaving 5 bases between the germline ends. In germline, CDR1 is ENHRY, CDR2 SYGVKD.

This clonotype showed up just a few times. This may arise from a read error, as a much more abundant clone is one base away. The V call is TRBV18, the J call TRBJ1-2, with a weak D call TRBD1 (6 bases). The CDR3 contains 13 residues. Looked up from germline, CDR1 is KGHSH and CDR2 is LQKENI. The DNA for the CDR3 is TGTGCCAGCCCACCCTTGGACAGTTTCGGCTACACCTTC. This sequence encodes CASPPLDSFGYTF.

This clonotype was seen repeatedly, ten times or more. This rearrangement joins TRBV11-3 to TRBJ1-3, with D unclear. Germline CDR1 is SGHNT and CDR2 is YENEEA. The V end lost 5 bases, the J end lost 3 bases, and 5 bases lay between the germline ends. This CDR3 comprises 12 residues. CDR3 coding DNA: TGTGCCAGCAGCGACGATGGAAACACCATATATTTT. Translating gives CASSDDGNTIYF.

Concerning this clonotype itself: A read error may explain this, as a much larger clone is one base away. V and J are TRBV11-2 and TRBJ2-1, with 11 positions matching TRBD1. The CDR3 is 16 residues long. The germline V gene encodes CDR1 SGHAT and CDR2 FQNNGV. V lost 5 bases and J lost 8; bases outside the gene matches: 11. The CDR3 nucleotides read TGTGCCAGCAGCCCCCCCCGGGACAGGGGGGCGGATGAGCAGTTCTTC. It encodes CASSPPRDRGADEQFF.

In the case of this clonotype: A much larger clone is a single base away; this may be a read error. The gene calls are TRBV3-1 and TRBJ2-1, with D possibly matching TRBD2 (6 bases). This CDR3 comprises 20 residues. Germline CDR1 LGHDT, CDR2 YNNKEL (reference sequence). The V end was cut by 0 bases, the J end by 0 bases, with 21 bases between. The CDR3, as DNA: TGTGCCAGCAGCCAAGACCCGGCAGCGGGCGCCGCGAGCTCCTACAATGAGCAGTTCTTC. Residues: CASSQDPAAGAASSYNEQFF.

This clonotype was observed a handful of times. V is TRBV10-3 and J is TRBJ1-1, with 7 nucleotides matching TRBD1. CDR3 length: 17 residues. Losses at the gene ends were 2 bases for V and 3 bases for J; bases not matched to a gene: 12. Germline CDR1 reads ENHRY; CDR2 reads SYGVKD. As DNA, the CDR3 is TGTGCCATCAGTGAGACAGCCGGGACAGCCAAGCACACTGAAGCTTTCTTT. Translating gives CAISETAGTAKHTEAFF.

The CDR3 loop reads CASSQSSGRAVNEQYF. In nucleotides, the CDR3 is TGTGCCAGCAGCCAATCTAGCGGGAGGGCCGTGAACGAGCAGTACTTC. The genes are TRBV11-3 and TRBJ2-7, with 12 nucleotides matching TRBD2. Trimming at V came to 5 bases and at J to 5 bases, leaving 10 bases not matched to a gene. Germline loops: CDR1 SGHNT, CDR2 YENEEA. This CDR3 is 16 amino acids long.

Ten or more counts support this clonotype. The chain carries TRBV3-1 and TRBJ2-3; D gene ambiguous. This CDR3 comprises 15 residues. CDR1 and CDR2 (germline): LGHDT, YNNKEL (reference sequence). Trimming took 3 bases from V and 0 from J, leaving 10 bases between them. CDR3 amino acids: CASSHMTESTDTQYF. For the CDR3, the DNA is TGTGCCAGCAGCCACATGACCGAGAGCACAGATACGCAGTATTTT.

This clonotype occurred many times. This sequence joins TRBV7-6 and TRBJ2-3; tentatively, D is TRBD2 (6 bases). This CDR3 spans 19 amino acids. CDR1 is SGHVS, CDR2 FNYEAQ, per germline. The V end was cut by 3 bases, the J end by 1 base, with 23 bases between. The CDR3 region is CASSLAVGGSGRRTDTQYF. The CDR3 DNA reads TGTGCCAGCAGCTTGGCTGTGGGTGGTAGCGGAAGGCGCACAGATACGCAGTATTTT.

V and J are TRBV5-1 and TRBJ2-7, with 11 bases that match TRBD2. The germline CDR1 and CDR2 sequences are SGHRS and YFSETQ. The junction had 6 bases not matched to a gene; V was cut back by 0 bases and J by 4 bases. The CDR3 is 16 residues long. The CDR3 DNA is TGCGCCAGCAGCTTGGGGTCTAGCGGGGGGAGTTACGAGCAGTACTTC. This gives the protein CASSLGSSGGSYEQYF.

There are a few counts of this clonotype. The conserved phenylalanine or tryptophan is not found at the CDR3 terminus, so this likely reflects a read error. It is unclear where the CDR3 begins or ends on the DNA, so no DNA is shown, and the CDR3 is as TCRdb lists it. V is TRBV20-1 and J is TRBJ2-1; TRBD2 reflects the table's D call only, with no check against the DNA. The V gene's germline CDR1 is DFQATT and CDR2 SNEGSKA (reference sequence). The CDR3 has 11 amino acids, counting both end residues. CDR3 protein: CSARTSGSPNL.